A selection of T cell receptor beta chains follows, all from one sample in a study of metastatic and nonmetastatic thyroid tumors. TCRdb re-analyzed the PCR reads through MiXCR. The data contain 27,000 or so clones, 15% to 20% of them singletons. The sample was blood. These receptors were collected from a male donor with papillary thyroid cancer or a benign thyroid nodule (not recorded which). Some clones in this sample may be carry-over from other donors' samples. CDR3s include the opening cysteine and the closing phenylalanine or tryptophan. Fields, in order: D gene, V gene, J gene, clone size, CDR3 protein, CDR3 DNA. D genes are given only for firm matches. Size tells how often a clone was seen (once, few, many) or the class of an expanded clone, and some rows leave it out.

D: NA
V: TRBV7-3
J: TRBJ1-1
size: few
CDR3: CASSLYGGAGHTEAFF
DNA: TGTGCCAGCAGCTTATATGGGGGGGCAGGGCACACTGAAGCTTTCTTT

D: NA
V: TRBV24-1
J: TRBJ1-4
size: many
CDR3: CATSDSDGGGYEKLFF
DNA: TGTGCCACCAGTGATTCCGACGGAGGGGGGTATGAAAAACTGTTTTTT

D: TRBD2
V: TRBV28
J: TRBJ2-3
size: few
CDR3: CASSLVGLAGTQYF
DNA: TGTGCCAGCAGTTTAGTGGGACTAGCGGGTACGCAGTATTTT

D: TRBD2
V: TRBV27
J: TRBJ2-3
size: many
CDR3: CASSLAGITDTQYF
DNA: TGTGCCAGCAGCCTAGCGGGGATCACAGATACGCAGTATTTT

D: NA
V: TRBV27
J: TRBJ2-7
size: NA
CDR3: CASSFLWGPNNEQYF
DNA: TGTGCCAGCAGTTTCTTGTGGGGCCCGAATAACGAGCAGTACTTC

D: NA
V: TRBV5-1
J: TRBJ1-4
size: NA
CDR3: CASSYGAGARERLFF
DNA: TGCGCCAGCAGCTACGGGGCAGGGGCTAGGGAAAGACTGTTTTTT

D: NA
V: TRBV6-2/TRBV6-3
J: TRBJ2-1
size: medium-sized
CDR3: CASSPALGNEQFF
DNA: TGTGCCAGCAGTCCCGCCCTTGGGAATGAGCAGTTCTTC

D: NA
V: TRBV2
J: TRBJ2-1
size: many
CDR3: CASSARESSYNEQFF
DNA: TGTGCCAGCAGTGCTCGGGAGAGCTCCTACAATGAGCAGTTCTTC

D: NA
V: TRBV29-1
J: TRBJ1-4
size: many
CDR3: CSVGVRSSEKLFF
DNA: TGCAGCGTTGGCGTCCGGAGTTCAGAAAAACTGTTTTTT

D: NA
V: TRBV15
J: TRBJ2-1
size: many
CDR3: CATSSAPPYNEQFF
DNA: TGTGCCACCAGCAGTGCCCCACCTTACAATGAGCAGTTCTTC

D: NA
V: TRBV11-2
J: TRBJ2-1
size: few
CDR3: CASSSLRGSYNEQFF
DNA: TGTGCCAGCAGCTCCCTACGGGGCTCCTACAATGAGCAGTTCTTC

D: TRBD1
V: TRBV6-1
J: TRBJ2-7
size: NA
CDR3: CASRGQTFLGEQYF
DNA: TGTGCCAGCAGGGGACAGACTTTTTTGGGGGAGCAGTACTTC

D: NA
V: TRBV18
J: TRBJ1-2
size: many
CDR3: CASSPPAVNYGYTF
DNA: TGTGCCAGCTCACCACCGGCCGTTAACTATGGCTACACCTTC

D: NA
V: TRBV28
J: TRBJ2-1
size: few
CDR3: CASSLLGWTRLSEQFF
DNA: TGTGCCAGCAGTTTATTGGGTTGGACACGCCTGAGTGAGCAGTTCTTC

D: NA
V: TRBV5-8
J: TRBJ2-1
size: many
CDR3: CASNSPGIVNEQFF
DNA: TGTGCCAGCAACTCCCCGGGGATCGTCAATGAGCAGTTCTTC

D: TRBD1
V: TRBV28
J: TRBJ1-1
size: many
CDR3: CASSQTGTGDGTEAFF
DNA: TGTGCCAGCAGTCAGACCGGGACAGGGGATGGGACTGAAGCTTTCTTT

D: NA
V: TRBV28
J: TRBJ1-3
size: medium-sized
CDR3: CASRGHHSGNTIYF
DNA: TGTGCCAGTAGAGGGCACCACTCTGGAAACACCATATATTTT

D: TRBD2
V: TRBV20-1
J: TRBJ2-7
size: few
CDR3: CSALLAGSHEQYF
DNA: TGCAGTGCTTTACTAGCGGGAAGCCACGAGCAGTACTTC

D: TRBD1
V: TRBV7-9
J: TRBJ2-7
size: many
CDR3: CASKTGGIESYEQYF
DNA: TGTGCCAGCAAGACAGGGGGCATCGAATCCTACGAGCAGTACTTC

D: NA
V: TRBV27
J: TRBJ1-6
size: medium-sized
CDR3: CASSYEDSPLHF
DNA: TGTGCCAGCAGTTATGAGGACTCACCCCTCCACTTT

D: NA
V: TRBV3-1
J: TRBJ1-4
size: many
CDR3: CASSQEVGFTNEKLFF
DNA: TGTGCCAGCAGCCAAGAGGTCGGGTTCACTAATGAAAAACTGTTTTTT

D: TRBD2
V: TRBV18
J: TRBJ2-2
size: few
CDR3: CASSYTSGRGDGELFF
DNA: TGTGCCAGCTCGTATACTAGCGGGAGAGGCGACGGGGAGCTGTTTTTT

D: NA
V: TRBV12-3/TRBV12-4
J: TRBJ1-2
size: few
CDR3: CASILSESLPEGYTF
DNA: TGTGCCAGCATTCTAAGCGAGTCACTCCCGGAGGGCTACACCTTC

D: NA
V: TRBV29-1
J: TRBJ2-1
size: many
CDR3: CSAAGQNNEQFF
DNA: TGCAGCGCCGCGGGACAGAACAATGAGCAGTTCTTC

D: NA
V: TRBV11-3
J: TRBJ1-2
size: NA
CDR3: CASILGQALNYGYTF
DNA: TGTGCCAGCATCTTGGGACAAGCCCTAAACTATGGCTACACCTTC

D: NA
V: TRBV6-1
J: TRBJ2-2
size: NA
CDR3: CARKYGTDTGEPFF
DNA: TGTGCCAGAAAATACGGGACGGACACCGGGGAGCCGTTTTTT

D: NA
V: TRBV4-1
J: TRBJ1-6
size: many
CDR3: CASSKGNSWEPLHF
DNA: TGCGCCAGCAGCAAAGGGAACAGTTGGGAGCCCCTCCACTTT

D: NA
V: TRBV11-1
J: TRBJ2-3
size: many
CDR3: CASSANRASTDTQYF
DNA: TGTGCCAGCAGCGCAAACCGGGCCTCGACAGATACGCAGTATTTT

D: NA
V: TRBV10-1
J: TRBJ2-7
size: medium-sized
CDR3: CASSESLGPTYEQYF
DNA: TGCGCCAGCAGTGAGTCGTTAGGGCCTACCTACGAGCAGTACTTC

D: NA
V: TRBV7-3
J: TRBJ2-3
size: NA
CDR3: CASSLKGWASASTDTQYF
DNA: TGTGCCAGCAGCTTAAAAGGGTGGGCTAGCGCGAGCACAGATACGCAGTATTTT

D: TRBD2
V: TRBV20-1
J: TRBJ2-3
size: many
CDR3: CSARYTSASTDTQYF
DNA: TGCAGTGCTAGATATACTAGCGCCAGCACAGATACGCAGTATTTT

D: TRBD1
V: TRBV28
J: TRBJ1-5
size: few
CDR3: CASSSGTGDSQPQHF
DNA: TGTGCCAGCAGTTCAGGGACAGGGGATAGTCAGCCCCAGCATTTT

D: TRBD2
V: TRBV6-6
J: TRBJ2-1
size: few
CDR3: CASSYGSGSGGRYEQFF
DNA: TGTGCCAGCAGTTATGGGAGTGGATCGGGAGGGCGCTATGAGCAGTTCTTC

D: NA
V: TRBV2
J: TRBJ2-2
size: NA
CDR3: CASRDKLPNTGELFF
DNA: TGTGCCAGCAGGGACAAACTCCCGAACACCGGGGAGCTGTTTTTT

D: TRBD1
V: TRBV4-1
J: TRBJ2-7
size: NA
CDR3: CSSSQGQSYEQYF
DNA: TGCTCCAGCAGCCAGGGACAGTCCTACGAGCAGTACTTC

D: NA
V: TRBV27
J: TRBJ1-2
size: NA
CDR3: CASSLTRVTGGYTF
DNA: TGTGCCAGCAGTTTAACCAGGGTTACGGGCGGCTACACCTTC

D: TRBD1
V: TRBV5-1
J: TRBJ1-3
size: many
CDR3: CASSFMGQGTGNTIYF
DNA: TGCGCCAGCAGCTTCATGGGACAGGGGACTGGAAACACCATATATTTT

D: TRBD1
V: TRBV6-1
J: TRBJ2-1
size: many
CDR3: CASRAPTGGLGNEQFF
DNA: TGTGCCAGCAGGGCCCCTACAGGGGGTCTGGGGAATGAGCAGTTCTTC

D: NA
V: TRBV7-9
J: TRBJ2-7
size: few
CDR3: CASSLHRKQYF
DNA: TGTGCCAGCAGCCTTCACAGAAAGCAGTACTTC

D: TRBD2
V: TRBV20-1
J: TRBJ2-7
size: NA
CDR3: CSVPGGTYEQYF
DNA: TGCAGTGTACCGGGGGGGACCTACGAGCAGTACTTC

D: NA
V: TRBV4-2
J: TRBJ1-4
size: many
CDR3: CASSQEPGGSEKLFF
DNA: TGTGCCAGCAGCCAAGAACCTGGGGGAAGTGAAAAACTGTTTTTT

D: TRBD2
V: TRBV4-1
J: TRBJ2-1
size: many
CDR3: CASSQDPKYTIAGSYNEQFF
DNA: TGCGCCAGCAGCCAAGATCCAAAGTATACCATAGCGGGCTCCTACAATGAGCAGTTCTTC

D: NA
V: TRBV5-6
J: TRBJ2-7
size: many
CDR3: CASSLARDLRYEQYF
DNA: TGTGCCAGCAGCTTGGCCCGGGACCTACGCTACGAGCAGTACTTC

D: TRBD1
V: TRBV9
J: TRBJ2-1
size: many
CDR3: CASSIRGQGLRDEQFF
DNA: TGTGCCAGCAGCATCCGAGGACAGGGCCTTAGGGATGAGCAGTTCTTC

D: TRBD1
V: TRBV28
J: TRBJ1-2
size: NA
CDR3: CASSLTRTGTPNYGYTF
DNA: TGTGCCAGCAGTTTAACGCGGACAGGGACCCCAAACTATGGCTACACCTTC

D: NA
V: TRBV7-6
J: TRBJ1-2
size: many
CDR3: CASSPTGNYGYTF
DNA: TGTGCCAGCAGCCCGACCGGGAACTATGGCTACACCTTC

D: TRBD1
V: TRBV5-1
J: TRBJ1-1
size: many
CDR3: CASSLAWDRDNTEAFF
DNA: TGCGCCAGCAGCTTGGCCTGGGACAGGGACAACACTGAAGCTTTCTTT

D: TRBD1
V: TRBV6-1
J: TRBJ2-5
size: many
CDR3: CASRSGTGGVETQYF
DNA: TGTGCCAGCAGATCCGGGACAGGGGGCGTGGAGACCCAGTACTTC

D: NA
V: TRBV11-1
J: TRBJ1-1
size: NA
CDR3: CASSQGPNTEAFF
DNA: TGTGCCAGCTCCCAGGGGCCAAACACTGAAGCTTTCTTT

D: NA
V: TRBV6-5
J: TRBJ1-4
size: many
CDR3: CASSYRGVDEKLFF
DNA: TGTGCCAGCAGTTACAGGGGAGTCGATGAAAAACTGTTTTTT

D: NA
V: TRBV9
J: TRBJ1-3
size: NA
CDR3: CASSPGVGNTIYF
DNA: TGTGCCAGCAGCCCTGGGGTAGGAAACACCATATATTTT

D: TRBD2
V: TRBV20-1
J: TRBJ2-3
size: NA
CDR3: CSEILARTHTDTQYF
DNA: TGCAGCGAGATACTAGCGAGGACGCACACAGATACGCAGTATTTT

D: NA
V: TRBV27
J: TRBJ1-5
size: few
CDR3: CASSHRQSNQPQHF
DNA: TGTGCCAGCAGTCATAGACAGAGCAATCAGCCCCAACATTTT

D: NA
V: TRBV3-1
J: TRBJ2-1
size: many
CDR3: CASSPQISYNEQFF
DNA: TGTGCCAGCAGCCCTCAGATCTCCTACAATGAGCAGTTCTTC